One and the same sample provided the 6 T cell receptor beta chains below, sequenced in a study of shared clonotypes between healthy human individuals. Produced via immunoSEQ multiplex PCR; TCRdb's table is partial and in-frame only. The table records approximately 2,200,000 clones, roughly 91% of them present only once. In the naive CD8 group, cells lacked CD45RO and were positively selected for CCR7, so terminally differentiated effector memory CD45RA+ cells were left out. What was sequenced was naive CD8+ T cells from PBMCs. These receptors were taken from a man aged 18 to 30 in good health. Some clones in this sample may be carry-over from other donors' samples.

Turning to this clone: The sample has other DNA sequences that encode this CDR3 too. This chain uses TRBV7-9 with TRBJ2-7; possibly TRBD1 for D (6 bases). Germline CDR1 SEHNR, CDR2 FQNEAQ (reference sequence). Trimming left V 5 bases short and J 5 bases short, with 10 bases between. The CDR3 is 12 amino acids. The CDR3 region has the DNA TGTGCCAGCAGCCCGCGGACAGACGAGCAGTACTTC. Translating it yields CASSPRTDEQYF.

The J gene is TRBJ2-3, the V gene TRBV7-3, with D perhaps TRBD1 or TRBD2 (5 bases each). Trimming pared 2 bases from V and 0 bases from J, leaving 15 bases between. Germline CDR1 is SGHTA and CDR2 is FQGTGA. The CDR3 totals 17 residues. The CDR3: CASSLEPRGYSTDTQYF. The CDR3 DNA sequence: TGTGCCAGCAGCTTAGAACCCCGGGGCTATAGCACAGATACGCAGTATTTT.

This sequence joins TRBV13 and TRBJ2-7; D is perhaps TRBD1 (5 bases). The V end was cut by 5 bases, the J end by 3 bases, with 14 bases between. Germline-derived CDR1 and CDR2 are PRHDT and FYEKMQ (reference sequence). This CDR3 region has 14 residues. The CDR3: CASSQLQASYEQYF. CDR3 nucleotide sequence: TGTGCCAGCAGCCAATTACAGGCCAGCTACGAGCAGTACTTC.

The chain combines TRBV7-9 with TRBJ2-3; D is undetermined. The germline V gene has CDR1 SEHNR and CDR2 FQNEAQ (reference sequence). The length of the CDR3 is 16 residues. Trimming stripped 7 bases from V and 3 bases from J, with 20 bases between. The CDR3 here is CASNHRGGVMTDTQYF. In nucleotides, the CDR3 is TGTGCCAGCAATCACCGTGGTGGAGTGATGACAGATACGCAGTATTTT.

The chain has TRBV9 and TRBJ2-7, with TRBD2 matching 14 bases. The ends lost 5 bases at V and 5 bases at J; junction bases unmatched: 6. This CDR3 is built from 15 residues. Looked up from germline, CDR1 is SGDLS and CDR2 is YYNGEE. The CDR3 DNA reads TGTGCCAGCAGTACACGGGGACTAGCGGGAGACGAGCAGTACTTC. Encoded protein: CASSTRGLAGDEQYF.

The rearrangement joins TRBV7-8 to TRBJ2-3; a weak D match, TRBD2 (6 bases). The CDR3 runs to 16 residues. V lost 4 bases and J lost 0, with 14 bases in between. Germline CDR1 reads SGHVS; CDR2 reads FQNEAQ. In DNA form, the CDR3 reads TGTGCCAGCAGCTGGGGCGGGGCAGAAAGCACAGATACGCAGTATTTT. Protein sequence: CASSWGGAESTDTQYF. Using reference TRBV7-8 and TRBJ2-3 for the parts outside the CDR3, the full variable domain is GAGVSQSPRYKVAKRGQDVALRCDPISGHVSLFWYQQALGQGPEFLTYFQNEAQLDKSGLPSDRFFAERPEGSVSTLKIQRTQQEDSAVYLCASSWGGAESTDTQYFGPGTRLTVL.